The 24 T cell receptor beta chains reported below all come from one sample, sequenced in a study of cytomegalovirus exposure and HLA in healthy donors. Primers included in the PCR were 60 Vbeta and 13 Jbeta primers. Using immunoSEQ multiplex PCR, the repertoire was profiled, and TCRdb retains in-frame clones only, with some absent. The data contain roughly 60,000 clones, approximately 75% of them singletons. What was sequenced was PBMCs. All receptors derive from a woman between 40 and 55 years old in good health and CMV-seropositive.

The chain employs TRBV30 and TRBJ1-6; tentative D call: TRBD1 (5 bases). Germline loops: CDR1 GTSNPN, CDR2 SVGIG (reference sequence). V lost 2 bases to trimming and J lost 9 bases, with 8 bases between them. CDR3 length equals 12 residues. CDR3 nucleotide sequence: TGTGCCTGGAGTACACAGGCTTCACCCCTCCACTTT. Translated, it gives CAWSTQASPLHF. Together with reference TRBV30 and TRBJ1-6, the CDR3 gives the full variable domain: SQTIHQWPATLVQPVGSPLSLECTVEGTSNPNLYWYRQAAGRGLQLLFYSVGIGQISSEVPQNLSASRPQDRQFILSSKKLLLSDSGFYLCAWSTQASPLHFGNGTRLTVT.

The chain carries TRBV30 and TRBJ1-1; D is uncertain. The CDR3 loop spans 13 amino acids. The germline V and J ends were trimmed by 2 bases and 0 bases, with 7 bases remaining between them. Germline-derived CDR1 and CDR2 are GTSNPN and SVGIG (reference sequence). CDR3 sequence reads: CAWSYDMNTEAFF. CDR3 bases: TGTGCCTGGAGTTATGACATGAACACTGAAGCTTTCTTT.

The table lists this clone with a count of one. The CDR3 reads CASSHLTGDYEQYF. As DNA, the CDR3 is TGCGCCAGCAGCCATTTGACGGGGGACTACGAGCAGTACTTC. V is TRBV4-1 and J is TRBJ2-7; D is possibly TRBD2 (6 bases). The CDR3 loop spans 14 amino acids. Between the trimmed V and J ends, which lost 3 bases and 3 bases, there was a span of 12 bases. The germline V gene encodes CDR1 MGHRA and CDR2 YSYEKL.

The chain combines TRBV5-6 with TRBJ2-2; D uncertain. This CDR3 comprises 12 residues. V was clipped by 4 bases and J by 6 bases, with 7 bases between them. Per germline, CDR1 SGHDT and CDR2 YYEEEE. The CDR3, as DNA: TGTGCCAGCAGCCTTGAGGCCGGGGAGCTGTTTTTT. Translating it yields CASSLEAGELFF.

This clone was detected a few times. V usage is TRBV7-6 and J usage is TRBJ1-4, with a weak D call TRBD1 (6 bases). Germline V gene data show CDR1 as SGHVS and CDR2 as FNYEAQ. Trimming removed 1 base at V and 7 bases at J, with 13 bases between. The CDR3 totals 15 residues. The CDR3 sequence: CASSLVGGESEKLFF. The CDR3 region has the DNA TGTGCCAGCAGCTTAGTAGGGGGGGAAAGTGAAAAACTGTTTTTT.

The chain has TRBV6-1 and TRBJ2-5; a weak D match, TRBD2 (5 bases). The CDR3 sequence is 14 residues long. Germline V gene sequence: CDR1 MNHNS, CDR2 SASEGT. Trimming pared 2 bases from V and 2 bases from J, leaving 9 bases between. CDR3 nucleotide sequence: TGTGCCAGCAGTGAATTGGGAGAACAAGAGACCCAGTACTTC. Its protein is CASSELGEQETQYF.

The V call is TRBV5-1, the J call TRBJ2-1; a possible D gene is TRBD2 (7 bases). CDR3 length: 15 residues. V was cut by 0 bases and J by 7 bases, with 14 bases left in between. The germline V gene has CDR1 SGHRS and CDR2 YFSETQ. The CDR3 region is CASSLVAGAKNEQFF. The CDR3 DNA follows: TGCGCCAGCAGCTTGGTGGCGGGGGCCAAGAATGAGCAGTTCTTC.

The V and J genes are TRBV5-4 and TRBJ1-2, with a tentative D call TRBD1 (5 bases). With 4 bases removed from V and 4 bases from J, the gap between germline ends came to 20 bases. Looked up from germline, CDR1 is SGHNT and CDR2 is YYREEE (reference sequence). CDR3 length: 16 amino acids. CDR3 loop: CASSPSLRAQGYGYTF. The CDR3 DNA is TGTGCCAGCAGCCCGTCTCTCAGGGCGCAGGGCTATGGCTACACCTTC.

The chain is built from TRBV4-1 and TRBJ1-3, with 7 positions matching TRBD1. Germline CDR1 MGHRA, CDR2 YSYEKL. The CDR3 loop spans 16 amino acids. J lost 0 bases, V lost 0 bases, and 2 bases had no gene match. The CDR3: CASSQDRTGSGNTIYF. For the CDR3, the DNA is TGCGCCAGCAGCCAAGATAGGACAGGCTCTGGAAACACCATATATTTT.

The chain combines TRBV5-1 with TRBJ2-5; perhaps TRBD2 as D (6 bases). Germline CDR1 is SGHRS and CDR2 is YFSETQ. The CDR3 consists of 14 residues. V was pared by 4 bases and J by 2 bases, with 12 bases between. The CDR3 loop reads CASSPGLLQETQYF. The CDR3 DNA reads TGCGCCAGCAGCCCGGGACTCCTACAAGAGACCCAGTACTTC.

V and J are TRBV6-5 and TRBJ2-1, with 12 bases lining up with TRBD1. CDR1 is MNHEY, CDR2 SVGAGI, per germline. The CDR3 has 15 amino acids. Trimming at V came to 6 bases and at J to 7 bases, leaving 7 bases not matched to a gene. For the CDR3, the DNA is TGTGCCAGCAGCCTCGGGACAGGGGGCTTGAATGAGCAGTTCTTC. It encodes CASSLGTGGLNEQFF.

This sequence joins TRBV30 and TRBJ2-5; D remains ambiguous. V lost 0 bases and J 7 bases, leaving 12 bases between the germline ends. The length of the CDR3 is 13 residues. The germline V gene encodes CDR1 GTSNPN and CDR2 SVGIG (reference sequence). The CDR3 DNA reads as TGTGCCTGGAGTGTTAAGTATTCAGGGACCCAGTACTTC. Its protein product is CAWSVKYSGTQYF.

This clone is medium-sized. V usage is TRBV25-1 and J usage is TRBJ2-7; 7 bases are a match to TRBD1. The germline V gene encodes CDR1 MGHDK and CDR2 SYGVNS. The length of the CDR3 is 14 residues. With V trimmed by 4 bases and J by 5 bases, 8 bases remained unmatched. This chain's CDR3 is CASSAGQDVDEQYF. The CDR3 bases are TGTGCCAGCAGTGCAGGACAGGATGTAGACGAGCAGTACTTC.

The CDR3 sequence is CASSPAGNEQYF. The CDR3 DNA reads as TGTGCCAGCAGCCCTGCGGGGAACGAGCAGTACTTC. The chain carries TRBV11-2 and TRBJ2-7; tentatively, D is TRBD2 (6 bases). Germline CDR1 SGHAT, CDR2 FQNNGV. V was trimmed by 5 bases and J by 5 bases, leaving 10 bases between them. The CDR3 runs to 12 residues.

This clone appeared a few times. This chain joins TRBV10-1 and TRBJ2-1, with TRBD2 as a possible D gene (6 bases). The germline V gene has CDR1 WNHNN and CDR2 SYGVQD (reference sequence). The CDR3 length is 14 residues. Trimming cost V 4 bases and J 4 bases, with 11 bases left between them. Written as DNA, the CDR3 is TGCGCCAGCAGTGGGGGACTGGAATACAATGAGCAGTTCTTC. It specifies CASSGGLEYNEQFF.

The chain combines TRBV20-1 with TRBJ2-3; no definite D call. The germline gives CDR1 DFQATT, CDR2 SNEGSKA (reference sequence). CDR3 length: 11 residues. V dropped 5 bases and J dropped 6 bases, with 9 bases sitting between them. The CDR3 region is CSAGPWDTQYF. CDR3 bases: TGCAGTGCTGGCCCTTGGGATACGCAGTATTTT.

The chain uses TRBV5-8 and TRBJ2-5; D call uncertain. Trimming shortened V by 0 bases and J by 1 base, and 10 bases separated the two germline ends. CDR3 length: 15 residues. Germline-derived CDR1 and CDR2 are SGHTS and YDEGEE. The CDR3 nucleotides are TGTGCCAGCAGCTTGGCCCTCACCAGCCAAGAGACCCAGTACTTC. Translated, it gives CASSLALTSQETQYF.

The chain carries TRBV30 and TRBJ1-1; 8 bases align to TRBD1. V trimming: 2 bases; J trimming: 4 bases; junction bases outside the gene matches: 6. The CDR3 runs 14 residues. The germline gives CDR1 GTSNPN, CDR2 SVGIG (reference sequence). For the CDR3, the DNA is TGTGCCTGGAGTCCGGACAGGGCAATCACTGAAGCTTTCTTT. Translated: CAWSPDRAITEAFF. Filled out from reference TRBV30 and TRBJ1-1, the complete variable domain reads SQTIHQWPATLVQPVGSPLSLECTVEGTSNPNLYWYRQAAGRGLQLLFYSVGIGQISSEVPQNLSASRPQDRQFILSSKKLLLSDSGFYLCAWSPDRAITEAFFGQGTRLTVV.

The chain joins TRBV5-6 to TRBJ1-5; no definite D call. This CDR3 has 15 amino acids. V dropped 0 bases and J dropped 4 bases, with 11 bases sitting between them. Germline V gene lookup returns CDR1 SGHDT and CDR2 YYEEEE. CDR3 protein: CASSLGSLGNQPQHF. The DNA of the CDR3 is TGTGCCAGCAGCTTGGGTAGCCTTGGAAATCAGCCCCAGCATTTT.

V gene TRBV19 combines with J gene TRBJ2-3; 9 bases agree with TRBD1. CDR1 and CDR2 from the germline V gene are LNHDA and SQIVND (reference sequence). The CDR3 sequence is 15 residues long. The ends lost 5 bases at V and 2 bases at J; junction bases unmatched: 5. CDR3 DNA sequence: TGTGCCAGTAGTCCCGGGACAGGGACCACAGATACGCAGTATTTT. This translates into CASSPGTGTTDTQYF.

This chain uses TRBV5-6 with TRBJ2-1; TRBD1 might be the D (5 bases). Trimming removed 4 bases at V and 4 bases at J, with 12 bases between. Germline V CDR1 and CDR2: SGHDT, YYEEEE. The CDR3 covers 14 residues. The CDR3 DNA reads TGTGCCAGCAGCCCCCAGGGTTTTTACAATGAGCAGTTCTTC. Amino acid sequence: CASSPQGFYNEQFF.

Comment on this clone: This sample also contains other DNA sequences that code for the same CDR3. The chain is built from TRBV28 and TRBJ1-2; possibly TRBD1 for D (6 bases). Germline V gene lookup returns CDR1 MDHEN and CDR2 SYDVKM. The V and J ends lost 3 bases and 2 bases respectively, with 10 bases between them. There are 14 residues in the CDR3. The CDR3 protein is CASSLGAGNYGYTF. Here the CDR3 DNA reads TGTGCCAGCAGTTTGGGGGCCGGAAACTATGGCTACACCTTC.

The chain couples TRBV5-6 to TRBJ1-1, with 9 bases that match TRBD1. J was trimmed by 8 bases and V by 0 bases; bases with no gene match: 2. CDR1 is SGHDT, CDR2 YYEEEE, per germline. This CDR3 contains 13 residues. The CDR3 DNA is TGTGCCAGCAGCTTGGGGACAGGGGCCGAAGCTTTCTTT. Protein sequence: CASSLGTGAEAFF.

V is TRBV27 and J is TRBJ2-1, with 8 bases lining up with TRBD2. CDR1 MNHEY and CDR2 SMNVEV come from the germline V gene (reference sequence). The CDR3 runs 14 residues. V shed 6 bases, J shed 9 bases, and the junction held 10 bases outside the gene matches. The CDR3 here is CASSPPGGGGEQFF. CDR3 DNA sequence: TGTGCCAGCAGCCCACCCGGGGGGGGCGGTGAGCAGTTCTTC.